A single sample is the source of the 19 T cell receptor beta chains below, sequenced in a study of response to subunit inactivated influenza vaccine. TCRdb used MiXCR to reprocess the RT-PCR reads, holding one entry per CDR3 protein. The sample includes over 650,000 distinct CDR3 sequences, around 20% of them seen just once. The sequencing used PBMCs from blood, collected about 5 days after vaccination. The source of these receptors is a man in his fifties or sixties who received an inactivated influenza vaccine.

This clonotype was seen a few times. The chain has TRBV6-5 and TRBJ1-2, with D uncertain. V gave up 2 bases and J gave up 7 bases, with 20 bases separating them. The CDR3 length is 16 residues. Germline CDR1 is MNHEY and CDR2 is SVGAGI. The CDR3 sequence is CASSYLLREGFRGYTF. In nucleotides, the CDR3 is TGTGCCAGCAGTTACCTACTCCGTGAGGGATTCCGTGGCTACACCTTC.

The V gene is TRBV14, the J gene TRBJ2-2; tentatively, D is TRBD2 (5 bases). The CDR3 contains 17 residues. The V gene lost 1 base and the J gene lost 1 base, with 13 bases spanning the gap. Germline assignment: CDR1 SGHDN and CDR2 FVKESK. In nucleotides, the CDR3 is TGTGCCAGCAGCCAAGTACGGCGGAGCGGGAACACCGGGGAGCTGTTTTTT. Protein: CASSQVRRSGNTGELFF.

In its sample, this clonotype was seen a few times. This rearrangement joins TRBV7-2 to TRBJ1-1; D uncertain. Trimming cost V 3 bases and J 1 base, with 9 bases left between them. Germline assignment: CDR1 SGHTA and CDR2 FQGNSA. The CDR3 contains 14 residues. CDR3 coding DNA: TGTGCCAGCAGCTTTGGTCAACAGAACACTGAAGCTTTCTTT. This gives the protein CASSFGQQNTEAFF.

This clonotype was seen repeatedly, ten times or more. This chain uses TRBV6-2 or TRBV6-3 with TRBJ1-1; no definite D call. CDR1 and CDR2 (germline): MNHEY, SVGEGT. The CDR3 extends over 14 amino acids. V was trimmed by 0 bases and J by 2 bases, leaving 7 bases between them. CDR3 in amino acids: CASSYSPQNTEAFF. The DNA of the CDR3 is TGTGCCAGCAGTTACTCACCGCAAAACACTGAAGCTTTCTTT.

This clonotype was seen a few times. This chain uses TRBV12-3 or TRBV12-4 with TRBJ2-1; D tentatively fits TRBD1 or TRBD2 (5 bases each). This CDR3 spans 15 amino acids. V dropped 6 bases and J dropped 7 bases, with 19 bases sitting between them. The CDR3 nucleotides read TGTGCCAGCAGCATTCGAAGGGCCTGGGGGAATGAGCAGTTCTTC. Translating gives CASSIRRAWGNEQFF.

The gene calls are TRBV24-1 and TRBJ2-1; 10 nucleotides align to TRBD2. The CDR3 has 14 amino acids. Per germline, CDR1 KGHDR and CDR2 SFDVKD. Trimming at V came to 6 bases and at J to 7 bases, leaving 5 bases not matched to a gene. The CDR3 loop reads CATSQRGGLNEQFF. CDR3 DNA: TGTGCCACCAGTCAGCGGGGGGGCCTGAATGAGCAGTTCTTC.

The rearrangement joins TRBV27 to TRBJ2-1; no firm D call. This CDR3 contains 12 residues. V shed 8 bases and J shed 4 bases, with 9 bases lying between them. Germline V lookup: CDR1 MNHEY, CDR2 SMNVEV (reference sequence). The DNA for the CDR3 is TGTGCCAGCGGGTCGGGTTACAATGAGCAGTTCTTC. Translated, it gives CASGSGYNEQFF.

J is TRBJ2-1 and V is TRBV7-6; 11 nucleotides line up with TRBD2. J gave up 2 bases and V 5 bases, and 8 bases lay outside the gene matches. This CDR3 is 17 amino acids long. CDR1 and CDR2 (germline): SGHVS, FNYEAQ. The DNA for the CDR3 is TGTGCCAGCAGCAAATCAACGGGACTAGCGGCCTACAATGAGCAGTTCTTC. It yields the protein CASSKSTGLAAYNEQFF.

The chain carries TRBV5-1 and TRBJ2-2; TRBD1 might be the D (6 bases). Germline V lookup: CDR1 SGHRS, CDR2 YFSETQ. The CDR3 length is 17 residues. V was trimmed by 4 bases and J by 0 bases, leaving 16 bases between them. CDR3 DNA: TGCGCCAGCAGCACGGCATCGGGGACACCGAACACCGGGGAGCTGTTTTTT. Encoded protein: CASSTASGTPNTGELFF. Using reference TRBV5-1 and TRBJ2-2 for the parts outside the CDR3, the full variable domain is KAGVTQTPRYLIKTRGQQVTLSCSPISGHRSVSWYQQTPGQGLQFLFEYFSETQRNKGNFPGRFSGRQFSNSRSEMNVSTLELGDSALYLCASSTASGTPNTGELFFGEGSRLTVL.

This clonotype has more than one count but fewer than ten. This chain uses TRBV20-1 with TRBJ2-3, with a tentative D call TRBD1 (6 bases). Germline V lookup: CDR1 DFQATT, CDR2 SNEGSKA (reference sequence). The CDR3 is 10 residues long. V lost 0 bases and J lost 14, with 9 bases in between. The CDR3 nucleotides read TGCAGTGCTAGAGAGGACAGCCTGTATTTT. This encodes CSAREDSLYF.

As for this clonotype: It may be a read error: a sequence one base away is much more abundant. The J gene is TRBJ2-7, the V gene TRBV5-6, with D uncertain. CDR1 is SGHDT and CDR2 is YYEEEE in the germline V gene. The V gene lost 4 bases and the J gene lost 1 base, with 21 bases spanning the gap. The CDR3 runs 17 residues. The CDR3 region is CASSTWKPRSVSYEQYF. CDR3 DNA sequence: TGTGCCAGCAGCACGTGGAAACCAAGGTCGGTATCCTACGAGCAGTACTTC.

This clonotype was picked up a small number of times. CDR3 sequence (DNA): TGCGCCAGCAGCTTGGGAGGGGCGACTGGGGCCAACGTCCTGACTTTC. Its protein product is CASSLGGATGANVLTF. V gene TRBV5-1 combines with J gene TRBJ2-6; tentatively, D is TRBD1 or TRBD2 (5 bases each). V lost 0 bases to trimming and J lost 2 bases, with 9 bases between them. Germline V gene data show CDR1 as SGHRS and CDR2 as YFSETQ. The CDR3 consists of 16 residues.

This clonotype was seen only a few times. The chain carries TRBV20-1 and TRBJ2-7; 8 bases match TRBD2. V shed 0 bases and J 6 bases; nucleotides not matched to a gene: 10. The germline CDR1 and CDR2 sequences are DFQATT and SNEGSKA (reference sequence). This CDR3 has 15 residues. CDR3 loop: CSARDFGGVLREQYF. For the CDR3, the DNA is TGCAGTGCTAGAGACTTCGGGGGGGTCCTTCGCGAGCAGTACTTC.

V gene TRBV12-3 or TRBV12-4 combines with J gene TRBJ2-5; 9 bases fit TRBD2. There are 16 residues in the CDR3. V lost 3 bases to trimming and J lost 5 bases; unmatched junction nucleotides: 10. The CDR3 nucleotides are TGTGCCAGCAGTTTTGGTCTTAGCGGGGGAATGGAGACCCAGTACTTC. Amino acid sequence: CASSFGLSGGMETQYF.

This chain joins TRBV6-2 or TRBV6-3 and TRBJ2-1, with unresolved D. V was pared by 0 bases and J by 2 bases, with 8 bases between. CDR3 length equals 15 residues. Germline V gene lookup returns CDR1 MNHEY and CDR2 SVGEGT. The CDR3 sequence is CASSYSSATYNEQFF. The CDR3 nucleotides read TGTGCCAGCAGTTACTCCAGTGCAACCTACAATGAGCAGTTCTTC.

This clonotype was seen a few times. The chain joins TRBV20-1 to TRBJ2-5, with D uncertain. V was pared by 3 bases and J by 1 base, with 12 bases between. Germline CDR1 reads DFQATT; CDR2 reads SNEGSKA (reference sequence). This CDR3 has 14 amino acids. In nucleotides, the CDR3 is TGCAGTGCTAGGCCGGAAAACCGCCAAGAGACCCAGTACTTC. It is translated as CSARPENRQETQYF.

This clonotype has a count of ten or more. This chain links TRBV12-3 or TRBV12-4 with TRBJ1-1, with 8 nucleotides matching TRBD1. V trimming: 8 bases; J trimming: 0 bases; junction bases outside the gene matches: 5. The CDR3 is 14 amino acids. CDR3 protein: CASARTGMNTEAFF. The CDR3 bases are TGTGCCAGCGCCCGGACAGGGATGAACACTGAAGCTTTCTTT.

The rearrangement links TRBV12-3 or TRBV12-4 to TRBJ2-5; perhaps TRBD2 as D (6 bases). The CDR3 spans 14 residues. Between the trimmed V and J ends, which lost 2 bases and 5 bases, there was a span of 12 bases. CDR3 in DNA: TGTGCCAGCAGTTTACGTGGGAGCGGGGAGACCCAGTACTTC. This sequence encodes CASSLRGSGETQYF.

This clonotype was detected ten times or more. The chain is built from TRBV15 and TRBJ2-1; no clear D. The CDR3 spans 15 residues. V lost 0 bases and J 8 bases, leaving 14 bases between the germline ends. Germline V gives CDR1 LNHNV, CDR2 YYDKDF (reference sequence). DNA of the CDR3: TGTGCCACCAGCAGAGATTCCCCCAACGGTGATGAGCAGTTCTTC. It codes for CATSRDSPNGDEQFF.